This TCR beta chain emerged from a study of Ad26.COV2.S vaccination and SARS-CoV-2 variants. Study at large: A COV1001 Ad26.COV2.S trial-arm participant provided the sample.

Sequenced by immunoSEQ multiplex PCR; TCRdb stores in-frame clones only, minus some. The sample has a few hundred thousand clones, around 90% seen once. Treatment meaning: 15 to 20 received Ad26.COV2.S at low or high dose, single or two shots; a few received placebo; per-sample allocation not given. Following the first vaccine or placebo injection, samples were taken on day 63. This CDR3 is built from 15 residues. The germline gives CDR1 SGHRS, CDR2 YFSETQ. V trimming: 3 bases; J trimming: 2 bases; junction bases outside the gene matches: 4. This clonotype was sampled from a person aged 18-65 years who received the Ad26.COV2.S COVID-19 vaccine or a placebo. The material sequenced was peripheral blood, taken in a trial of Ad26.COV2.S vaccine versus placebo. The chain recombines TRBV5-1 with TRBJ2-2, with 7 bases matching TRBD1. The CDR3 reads CASSSNRGNTGELFF. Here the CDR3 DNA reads TGCGCCAGCAGCTCCAACAGGGGAAACACCGGGGAGCTGTTTTTT.